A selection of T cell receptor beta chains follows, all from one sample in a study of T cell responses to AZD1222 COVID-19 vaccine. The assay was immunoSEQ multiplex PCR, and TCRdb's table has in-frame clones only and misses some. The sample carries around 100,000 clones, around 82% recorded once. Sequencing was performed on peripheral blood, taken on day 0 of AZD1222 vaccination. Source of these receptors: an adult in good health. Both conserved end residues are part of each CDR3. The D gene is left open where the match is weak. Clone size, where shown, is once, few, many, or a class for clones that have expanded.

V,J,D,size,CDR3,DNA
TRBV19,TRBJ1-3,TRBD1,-,CASTPVDRGIAGNTIYF,TGTGCCAGTACCCCGGTTGACAGGGGTATTGCTGGAAACACCATATATTTT
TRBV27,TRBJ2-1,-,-,CASSFKGAGTREVLNEQFF,TGTGCCAGCAGTTTTAAAGGTGCGGGGACACGGGAGGTCCTCAATGAGCAGTTCTTC
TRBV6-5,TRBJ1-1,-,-,CASGLGLNTEAFF,TGTGCCAGCGGTTTAGGGCTTAACACTGAAGCTTTCTTT
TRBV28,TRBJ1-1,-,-,CASTSRGESRTEAFF,TGTGCCAGCACCTCCCGGGGGGAGAGTAGGACTGAAGCTTTCTTT
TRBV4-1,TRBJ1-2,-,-,CASSQDGSKQGGYTF,TGCGCCAGCAGCCAAGATGGCAGCAAACAGGGTGGCTACACCTTC
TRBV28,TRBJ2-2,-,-,CATYVAVAGELFF,TGTGCCACCTATGTAGCGGTGGCCGGGGAGCTGTTTTTT
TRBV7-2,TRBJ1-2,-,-,CASSPGGLYGYTF,TGTGCCAGCAGCCCCGGGGGACTCTATGGCTACACCTTC
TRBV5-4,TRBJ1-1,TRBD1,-,CASSQGARGTEAFF,TGTGCCAGCAGCCAGGGGGCGCGGGGCACTGAAGCTTTCTTT
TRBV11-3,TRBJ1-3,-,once,CASSSGPGAYGNTIYF,TGTGCCAGCAGCTCCGGACCAGGAGCTTACGGGAACACCATATATTTT
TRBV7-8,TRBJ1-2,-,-,CASSFDLYGYTF,TGTGCCAGCAGCTTCGATCTCTATGGCTACACCTTC
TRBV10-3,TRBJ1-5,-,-,CAISGQNQPQHF,TGTGCCATCAGTGGCCAGAATCAGCCCCAGCATTTT
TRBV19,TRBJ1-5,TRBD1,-,CASSIRQGAGNQPQHF,TGTGCCAGTAGTATACGACAGGGGGCAGGCAATCAGCCCCAGCATTTT
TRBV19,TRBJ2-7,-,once,CRREAPYEQYF,TGTAGGAGGGAAGCTCCCTACGAGCAGTACTTC
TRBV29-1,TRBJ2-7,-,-,CSVERRDNEQYF,TGCAGCGTTGAACGGCGGGATAACGAGCAGTACTTC
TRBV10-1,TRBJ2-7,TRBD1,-,CASSEVGQGTSYEQYF,TGCGCCAGCAGTGAGGTTGGACAGGGGACCTCCTACGAGCAGTACTTC
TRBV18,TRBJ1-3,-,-,CASSPADSGNTIYF,TGTGCCAGCTCACCGGCTGACTCTGGAAACACCATATATTTT
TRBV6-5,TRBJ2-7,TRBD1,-,CASSLTGVEQYF,TGTGCCAGCAGTTTAACAGGGGTCGAGCAGTACTTC
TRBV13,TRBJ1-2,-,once,CASSFPRDYGYTF,TGTGCCAGCAGCTTCCCCAGGGATTATGGCTACACCTTC
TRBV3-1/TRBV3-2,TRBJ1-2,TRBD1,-,CASSPRDRANYGYTF,TGTGCCAGCAGCCCGCGGGACAGGGCCAACTATGGCTACACCTTC
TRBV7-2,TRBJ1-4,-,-,CASSSRTESEKLFF,TGTGCCAGCAGCTCTAGGACAGAGAGTGAAAAACTGTTTTTT
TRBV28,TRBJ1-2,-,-,CASWGLANYGYTF,TGTGCCAGTTGGGGTCTAGCTAACTATGGCTACACCTTC
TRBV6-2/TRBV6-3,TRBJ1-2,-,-,CASSRFNRERNYGYTF,TGTGCCAGCAGTCGCTTCAACAGGGAAAGGAACTATGGCTACACCTTC
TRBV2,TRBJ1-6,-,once,CASRALVGPNSPLHF,TGTGCCAGCAGGGCCTTGGTAGGGCCGAATTCACCCCTCCACTTT
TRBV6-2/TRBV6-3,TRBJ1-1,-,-,CASSYHTRVATEAFF,TGTGCCAGCAGTTACCATACCAGGGTGGCCACTGAAGCTTTCTTT
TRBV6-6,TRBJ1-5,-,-,CASSYSAGHANQPQHF,TGTGCCAGCAGTTACTCGGCGGGACACGCGAATCAGCCCCAGCATTTT
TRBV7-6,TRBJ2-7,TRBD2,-,CASSRRLAGIYEQYF,TGTGCCAGCAGCCGAAGACTAGCGGGGATTTACGAGCAGTACTTC